Listed here are 11 T cell receptor beta chains from one sample, sequenced in a study of blood T cell repertoires in COVID-19 (dated by TCRdb to the early 2020s). Receptors were amplified or captured by the immunoSEQ multiplex PCR assay. In its TCRdb copy, this immuneACCESS table keeps in-frame sequences only and misses some clones. Where compared with another copy, unresolved V genes explain less than half of these, and the others have no known cause. The sample table lists more than 110,000 clones, around 82% of them with a count of one. Together, the top ten hold under 5.5% of the sample. Input material: PBMCs or T cells enriched from blood (not recorded which). All receptors come from a man aged 35-49 years with acute COVID-19.

This clone was seen a handful of times. The V gene is TRBV5-4, the J gene TRBJ2-2, with D maybe TRBD2 (5 bases). The V gene's germline CDR1 is SGHNT and CDR2 YYREEE (reference sequence). V shed 2 bases and J shed 0 bases, with 11 bases lying between them. The CDR3 loop spans 16 amino acids. In DNA, the CDR3 is TGTGCCAGCAGCTTTGGAGCGGTAGCGAACACCGGGGAGCTGTTTTTT. Translated: CASSFGAVANTGELFF.

This chain links TRBV5-1 with TRBJ2-3; perhaps TRBD2 as D (6 bases). This CDR3 comprises 15 residues. Per the germline V gene, CDR1 is SGHRS and CDR2 is YFSETQ. V lost 2 bases to trimming and J lost 4 bases, with 14 bases between them. CDR3 bases: TGCGCCAGCAGCTTCGCGGGGCTCCAGGCAGATACGCAGTATTTT. It yields the protein CASSFAGLQADTQYF. Full variable domain (missing parts from reference TRBV5-1 and TRBJ2-3): KAGVTQTPRYLIKTRGQQVTLSCSPISGHRSVSWYQQTPGQGLQFLFEYFSETQRNKGNFPGRFSGRQFSNSRSEMNVSTLELGDSALYLCASSFAGLQADTQYFGPGTRLTVL.

The chain uses TRBV28 and TRBJ1-1; tentatively, D is TRBD1 (5 bases). The CDR3 sequence is 15 residues long. Deletions cut 3 bases from V and 1 base from J, with 12 bases between. The V gene's germline CDR1 is MDHEN and CDR2 SYDVKM. CDR3 in DNA: TGTGCCAGCAGTTTCGAAGGACAAAAGAACACTGAAGCTTTCTTT. Protein: CASSFEGQKNTEAFF.

The V and J genes are TRBV7-9 and TRBJ1-2; 8 nucleotides line up with TRBD1. From germline, CDR1 is SEHNR and CDR2 FQNEAQ (reference sequence). V dropped 3 bases and J dropped 1; count of bases not matched to a gene: 10. CDR3 length: 17 amino acids. The CDR3 loop reads CASSFPPQGALNYGYTF. In nucleotides, the CDR3 is TGTGCCAGCAGCTTCCCCCCCCAGGGGGCGCTTAACTATGGCTACACCTTC.

The CDR3 nucleotides read TGTGCCACCGGGACTCCGGGACAGTCAAATACGCAGTATTTT. Residues: CATGTPGQSNTQYF. The chain has TRBV24-1 and TRBJ2-3; TRBD1 is a possible D gene (7 bases). Germline CDR1 and CDR2: KGHDR and SFDVKD. The V end was cut by 9 bases, the J end by 7 bases, with 19 bases between. The CDR3 spans 14 residues.

The CDR3 nucleotides are TGCGCCAGCAGCCAAGCAACAGGGCTGATGGACGGCTACACCTTC. It codes for CASSQATGLMDGYTF. The V call is TRBV4-3, the J call TRBJ1-2; TRBD1 is a possible D gene (6 bases). Trimming removed 1 base at V and 8 bases at J, with 17 bases between. The CDR3 runs to 15 residues. Germline-derived CDR1 and CDR2 are LGHNA and YSLEER.

The chain uses TRBV29-1 and TRBJ2-1; D unresolved. Germline CDR1 reads SQVTM; CDR2 reads ANQGSEA. Trimming pared 3 bases from V and 8 bases from J, leaving 14 bases between. CDR3 length: 13 residues. The DNA of the CDR3 is TGCAGCGTTGATGTCCAGAAGGAGTATGAGCAGTTCTTC. Translation gives CSVDVQKEYEQFF.

The chain joins TRBV12-3 or TRBV12-4 to TRBJ1-4; D remains ambiguous. The CDR3 has 13 residues. The V and J ends lost 6 bases and 2 bases respectively, with 7 bases between them. The CDR3 DNA follows: TGTGCCAGCAGGAGACTCACTAATGAAAAACTGTTTTTT. It specifies CASRRLTNEKLFF.

The chain combines TRBV7-2 with TRBJ2-3, with TRBD2 matching 10 bases. CDR1 SGHTA and CDR2 FQGNSA come from the germline V gene. This CDR3 is 16 amino acids long. With 1 base clipped from V and 5 bases from J, the junction kept 6 bases outside the gene matches. The CDR3, as DNA: TGTGCCAGCAGCTTAGACAGCGGGGGGGGCGGAGATACGCAGTATTTT. Its translation: CASSLDSGGGGDTQYF.

This clone is a singleton in its sample. The genes are TRBV19 and TRBJ2-5; 9 bases line up with TRBD1. V was pared by 6 bases and J by 6 bases, with 11 bases of the junction left unmatched. The germline CDR1 and CDR2 sequences are LNHDA and SQIVND (reference sequence). CDR3 length equals 15 residues. The CDR3 DNA reads as TGTGCCAGTAGCTCCCTTGGGACAGGGACGAAGACCCAGTACTTC. Translating gives CASSSLGTGTKTQYF.

This chain joins TRBV4-2 and TRBJ1-6; 8 positions match TRBD1. Per the germline V gene, CDR1 is LGHNA and CDR2 is YNFKEQ. J was trimmed by 5 bases and V by 1 base; bases with no gene match: 4. CDR3 size: 16 residues. CDR3 amino acids: CASSQVGQGNNSPLHF. CDR3 DNA: TGTGCCAGCAGCCAAGTCGGACAGGGTAATAATTCACCCCTCCACTTT.